This TCR beta chain came from a study of T cell therapy after organ transplantation. Study results and caveats: CD8 clonality fold change after therapy inversely tracked pretherapy clonality. Reconstitution after therapy seemingly combined transferred and product-undetected endogenous clonotypes.

A word on this clone: Its antigen is as yet unknown.

Profiling relied on immunoSEQ multiplex PCR, and the TCRdb table lists in-frame clones only, not all of them. The table records 2,000 to 2,500 clones, less than 75% of them present only once. V was shortened by 8 bases and J by 5 bases, with 4 bases between the two germline ends. The CDR3 has 10 residues. The germline CDR1 and CDR2 sequences are SEHNR and FQNEAQ (reference sequence). Patients were solid-organ transplant recipients with drug-resistant or recurrent cytomegalovirus. This sequence originates from a human patient who had received a solid organ transplant and had CMV disease. This chain joins TRBV7-9 and TRBJ2-1; D gene unclear. The specimen comprised CD8+ T cells from blood, sampled before autologous CMV-specific T cell therapy. CDR3 region: CASSDNEQFF. CDR3 DNA sequence: TGTGCCAGCTCTGACAATGAGCAGTTCTTC.